Presented here are 17 T cell receptor beta chains from one specimen sequenced in a study of blood T cells in healthy people across ages. The authors ran a second PCR of about 7 to 11 cycles using a sample-barcoded 5' primer and a J-beta primer mix. Using its own MiXCR run on the 5' RACE reads, TCRdb lists one record per CDR3 protein. The top ten clones hold approximately 3.6% of a sample with 500,000 to 650,000 distinct CDR3 sequences, about 29% of them seen once. These records were also assigned to another study, of T cells of mothers and their children.

Sequenced sample: blood. These receptors all stem from a boy between 2 and 10 years old in good health.

In nucleotides, the CDR3 is TGTGCCATCCGACTAGGGGCCGGGGAGCTGTTTTTT. Translated, it gives CAIRLGAGELFF. The chain joins TRBV10-3 to TRBJ2-2; possible D gene TRBD2, 6 bases. Trimming removed 8 bases from V and 6 bases from J, with 10 bases in between. The CDR3 length is 12 residues. CDR1 and CDR2 (germline): ENHRY, SYGVKD.

The J gene is TRBJ2-5, the V gene TRBV2; TRBD1 is a possible D gene (6 bases). The better agreement between TRBJ2-7 and the DNA end casts doubt on the J call. CDR1 and CDR2 (germline): SNHLY, FYNNEI. The CDR3 runs 12 residues. This CDR3 reads CARGLGGNEQYF. The CDR3, as DNA: TGTGCCAGGGGGCTTGGGGGCAACGAGCAGTACTTC.

The table lists this clonotype with a few counts. V is TRBV9 and J is TRBJ2-6, with D unclear. Germline V gene lookup returns CDR1 SGDLS and CDR2 YYNGEE. With 0 bases removed from V and 3 bases from J, the gap between germline ends came to 1 base. This CDR3 has 13 amino acids. CDR3 sequence: CASSVDGANVLTF. DNA for the CDR3: TGTGCCAGCAGCGTAGATGGGGCCAACGTCCTGACTTTC.

This clonotype has more than one count but fewer than ten. The genes are TRBV12-3 or TRBV12-4 and TRBJ1-4; 8 positions match TRBD1. J was trimmed by 12 bases and V by 5 bases; bases with no gene match: 8. CDR3 length: 13 amino acids. This CDR3 is CASSPQQGVELFF. The CDR3 DNA reads as TGTGCCAGCAGTCCCCAACAGGGGGTGGAACTGTTTTTT.

This rearrangement joins TRBV20-1 to TRBJ1-5; D is undetermined. V shed 2 bases and J shed 3 bases, with 5 bases lying between them. The CDR3 covers 12 residues. CDR1 and CDR2 (germline): DFQATT, SNEGSKA (reference sequence). The CDR3 protein is CSARRNNQPQHF. The DNA of the CDR3 is TGCAGTGCTAGAAGGAACAATCAGCCCCAGCATTTT.

This clonotype was counted between two and nine times. It may be a read error: a sequence one base away is much more abundant. V usage is TRBV12-3 or TRBV12-4 and J usage is TRBJ1-2; 7 nucleotides agree with TRBD1. Unmatched junction bases numbered 2, after V lost 3 bases and J lost 4 bases. The CDR3 totals 13 residues. The CDR3 loop is CASSFSGGYGYTF. CDR3 DNA: TGTGCCAGCAGTTTCTCAGGGGGCTATGGCTACACCTTC.

Points on this clonotype: This may be a read error, as it is one base from a much larger clone. V usage is TRBV2 and J usage is TRBJ2-1; the match to TRBD1 covers 9 bases. Germline CDR1 and CDR2: SNHLY and FYNNEI. The CDR3 totals 15 residues. The CDR3 DNA sequence: TGTGCCGGCAGGGACAGGGCAAGCTCCTACAATGAGCAGTTCTTC. As protein: CAGRDRASSYNEQFF.

The chain combines TRBV20-1 with TRBJ2-1; 10 bases align to TRBD1. Trimming at V came to 6 bases and at J to 3 bases, leaving 5 bases not matched to a gene. CDR3 size: 14 residues. Germline V gene sequence: CDR1 DFQATT, CDR2 SNEGSKA (reference sequence). CDR3 in amino acids: CSASTGGGYNEQFF. DNA of the CDR3: TGCAGTGCCTCGACAGGGGGCGGCTACAATGAGCAGTTCTTC.

A few counts support this clonotype. The chain employs TRBV3-1 and TRBJ1-2, with 9 bases lining up with TRBD1. Germline V gene lookup returns CDR1 LGHDT and CDR2 YNNKEL (reference sequence). V gave up 4 bases and J gave up 2 bases; unmatched junction bases: 5. There are 15 residues in the CDR3. The CDR3 spells CASSPGTGRNYGYTF. CDR3 nucleotide sequence: TGTGCCAGCAGCCCCGGGACAGGGCGCAACTATGGCTACACCTTC. Looking up the rest from reference TRBV3-1 and TRBJ1-2 gives the full variable domain: DTAVSQTPKYLVTQMGNDKSIKCEQNLGHDTMYWYKQDSKKFLKIMFSYNNKELIINETVPNRFSPKSPDKAHLNLHINSLELGDSAVYFCASSPGTGRNYGYTFGSGTRLTVV.

This clonotype was counted once. J is TRBJ2-7 and V is TRBV5-6; 7 bases map to TRBD1. The CDR3 runs 17 residues. Germline V gene data show CDR1 as SGHDT and CDR2 as YYEEEE. Unmatched junction bases numbered 9, after V lost 0 bases and J lost 0 bases. The CDR3 DNA reads as TGTGCCAGCAGCTTGGATATCGTATGGGACAGCTCCTACGAGCAGTACTTC. Protein product: CASSLDIVWDSSYEQYF.

The V gene is TRBV24-1, the J gene TRBJ1-1; no firm D call. The V end lost 2 bases, the J end lost 0 bases, and 3 bases lay between the germline ends. The CDR3 extends over 13 amino acids. Germline assignment: CDR1 KGHDR and CDR2 SFDVKD. CDR3 loop: CATSDSMNTEAFF. As DNA, the CDR3 is TGTGCCACCAGTGATTCGATGAACACTGAAGCTTTCTTT.

This clonotype has just a few counts. The chain couples TRBV7-9 to TRBJ1-1, with 7 bases that match TRBD1. This CDR3 is 12 amino acids long. The ends lost 4 bases at V and 8 bases at J; junction bases unmatched: 4. Germline loops: CDR1 SEHNR, CDR2 FQNEAQ (reference sequence). CDR3 DNA sequence: TGTGCCAGCAGCTCGACAGGGTTCGAAGCTTTCTTT. Protein product: CASSSTGFEAFF.

The V and J genes are TRBV3-1 and TRBJ2-7, with 7 positions matching TRBD1. Germline CDR1 is LGHDT and CDR2 is YNNKEL (reference sequence). The CDR3 loop spans 13 amino acids. Trimming took 2 bases from V and 7 from J; bases not matched to a gene: 5. CDR3 amino acids: CASSQPGQKEQYF. The CDR3 DNA sequence: TGTGCCAGCAGCCAACCGGGACAGAAAGAGCAGTACTTC.

The rearrangement links TRBV6-5 to TRBJ2-5, with TRBD2 matching 7 bases. The DNA end lines up better with TRBJ2-7; the J call may be wrong. The CDR3 extends over 14 amino acids. The germline gives CDR1 MNHEY, CDR2 SVGAGI. The CDR3 here is CASSLTSTTYEQYF. The DNA of the CDR3 is TGTGCCAGCAGCTTGACTAGCACCACCTACGAGCAGTACTTC.

This clonotype was seen ten or more times. The V call is TRBV7-2, the J call TRBJ2-3, with D unclear. V dropped 5 bases and J dropped 2 bases, with 5 bases sitting between them. This CDR3 has 12 amino acids. The V gene's germline CDR1 is SGHTA and CDR2 FQGNSA. CDR3 protein: CASSPHTDTQYF. The CDR3 nucleotides read TGTGCCAGCAGCCCCCACACAGATACGCAGTATTTT. The variable domain in full, with the rest retrieved from reference TRBV7-2 and TRBJ2-3, is GAGVSQSPSNKVTEKGKDVELRCDPISGHTALYWYRQSLGQGLEFLIYFQGNSAPDKSGLPSDRFSAERTGGSVSTLTIQRTQQEDSAVYLCASSPHTDTQYFGPGTRLTVL.

The chain carries TRBV3-1 and TRBJ1-1; 9 bases map to TRBD1. This CDR3 region has 16 residues. In germline, CDR1 is LGHDT, CDR2 YNNKEL (reference sequence). After removal of 6 bases from V and 1 base from J, the junction contained 9 bases not matched to a gene. CDR3 DNA: TGTGCCAGCAGACCGGGACAGGGACGGAGGAACACTGAAGCTTTCTTT. Translating gives CASRPGQGRRNTEAFF.

The sample holds a few counts of this clonotype. The rearrangement links TRBV7-2 to TRBJ2-5; the match to TRBD2 covers 12 bases. CDR1 is SGHTA and CDR2 is FQGNSA in the germline V gene. The CDR3 spans 19 residues. The J segment lost 4 bases and the V segment lost 4 bases, leaving 16 bases of the junction unmatched. The chain's CDR3 is CASSSQSGSSGRGRETQYF. The CDR3 coding sequence is TGTGCCAGCAGCTCCCAGTCGGGGTCTAGCGGGAGGGGGCGAGAGACCCAGTACTTC. Using reference TRBV7-2 and TRBJ2-5 for the parts outside the CDR3, the full variable domain is GAGVSQSPSNKVTEKGKDVELRCDPISGHTALYWYRQSLGQGLEFLIYFQGNSAPDKSGLPSDRFSAERTGGSVSTLTIQRTQQEDSAVYLCASSSQSGSSGRGRETQYFGPGTRLLVL.